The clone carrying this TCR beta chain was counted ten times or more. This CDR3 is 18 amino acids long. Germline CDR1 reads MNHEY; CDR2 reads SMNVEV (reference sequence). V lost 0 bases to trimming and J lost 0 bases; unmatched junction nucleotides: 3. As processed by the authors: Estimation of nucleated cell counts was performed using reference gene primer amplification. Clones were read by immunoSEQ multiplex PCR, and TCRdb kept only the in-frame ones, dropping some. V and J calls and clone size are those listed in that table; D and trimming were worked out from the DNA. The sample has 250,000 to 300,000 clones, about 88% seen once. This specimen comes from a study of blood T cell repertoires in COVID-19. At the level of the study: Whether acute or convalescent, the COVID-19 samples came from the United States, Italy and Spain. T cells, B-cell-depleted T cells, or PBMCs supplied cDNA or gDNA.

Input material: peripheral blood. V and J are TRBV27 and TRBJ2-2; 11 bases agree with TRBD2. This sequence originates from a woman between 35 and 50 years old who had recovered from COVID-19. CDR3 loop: CASSLSPGLAANTGELFF. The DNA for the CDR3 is TGTGCCAGCAGTTTATCCCCGGGACTAGCGGCGAACACCGGGGAGCTGTTTTTT.